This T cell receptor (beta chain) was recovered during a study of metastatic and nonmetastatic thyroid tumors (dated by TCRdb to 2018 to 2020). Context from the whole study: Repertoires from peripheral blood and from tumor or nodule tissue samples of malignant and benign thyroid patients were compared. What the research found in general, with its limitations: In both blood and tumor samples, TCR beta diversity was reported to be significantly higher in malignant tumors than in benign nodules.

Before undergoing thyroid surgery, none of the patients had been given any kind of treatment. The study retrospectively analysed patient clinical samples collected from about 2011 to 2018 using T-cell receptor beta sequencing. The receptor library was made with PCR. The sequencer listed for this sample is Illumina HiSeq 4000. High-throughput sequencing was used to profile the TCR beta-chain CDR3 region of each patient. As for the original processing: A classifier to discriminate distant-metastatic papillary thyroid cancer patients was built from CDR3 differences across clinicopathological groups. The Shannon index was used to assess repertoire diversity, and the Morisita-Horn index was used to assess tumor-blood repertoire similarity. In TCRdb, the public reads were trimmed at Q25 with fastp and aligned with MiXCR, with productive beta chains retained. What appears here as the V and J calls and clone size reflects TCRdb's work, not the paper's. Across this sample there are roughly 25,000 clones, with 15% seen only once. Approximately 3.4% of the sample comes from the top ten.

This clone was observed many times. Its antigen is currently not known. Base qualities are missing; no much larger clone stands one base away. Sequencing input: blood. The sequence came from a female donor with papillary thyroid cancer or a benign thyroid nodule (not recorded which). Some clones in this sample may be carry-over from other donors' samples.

The DNA reads as follows: TGTGCCAGCAGCTTAGCGAAAAGGGGGAGTTCCAGCGCGAGGAACACCGGGGAGCTGTTTTTT. It is translated as CASSLAKRGSSSARNTGELFF. This chain joins TRBV7-8 to TRBJ2-2; the D gene is perhaps TRBD1, on 6 matching bases. V and J are truncated by 0 bases and 1 base respectively, leaving an intervening sequence of 24 bases. The CDR3 spans 21 residues, from the cysteine through the phenylalanine. Only the CDR3 region is kept as DNA, spanning 63 bases read in frame from base 1. From a lookup of the germline V gene, CDR1 and CDR2 are SGHVS and FQNEAQ.